A single sample is the source of the 31 T cell receptor beta chains below, sequenced in a study of cytomegalovirus exposure and HLA in healthy donors. PCR amplification relied on 60 Vbeta primers (plus 13 Jbeta primers). Some clones are missing from TCRdb's copy, which holds only in-frame ones; the method was immunoSEQ multiplex PCR. The sample has 75,000 to 95,000 clones, approximately 79% seen once. Sequencing input: PBMCs. These receptors came from a human donor in good health.

This clone was seen more than once but under ten times. The chain links TRBV10-1 to TRBJ2-5, with D perhaps matching TRBD2 (5 bases). Trimming shortened V by 5 bases and J by 0 bases, and 7 bases separated the two germline ends. Germline values: CDR1 WNHNN, CDR2 SYGVQD (reference sequence). This CDR3 is 13 amino acids long. CDR3 DNA sequence: TGCGCCAGCAGTTCGGACTACCAAGAGACCCAGTACTTC. Translating gives CASSSDYQETQYF.

The rearrangement links TRBV5-1 to TRBJ2-2; TRBD2 agrees at 9 bases. J lost 2 bases, V lost 0 bases, and 5 bases had no gene match. Germline V gene data show CDR1 as SGHRS and CDR2 as YFSETQ. This CDR3 has 17 residues. The DNA of the CDR3 is TGCGCCAGCAGCTTGGCGTTGCGGGGGGGCAACACCGGGGAGCTGTTTTTT. Residues: CASSLALRGGNTGELFF.

This chain uses TRBV28 with TRBJ1-1, with D tentatively TRBD1 (5 bases). The CDR3 is 13 residues long. V was pared by 4 bases and J by 9 bases, with 15 bases between. The germline CDR1 and CDR2 sequences are MDHEN and SYDVKM. Here the CDR3 DNA reads TGTGCCAGCAGTTCCCCACAGGATCTGAAAGCTTTCTTT. Encoded protein: CASSSPQDLKAFF. The complete variable domain, with remaining parts taken from reference TRBV28 and TRBJ1-1, reads DVKVTQSSRYLVKRTGEKVFLECVQDMDHENMFWYRQDPGLGLRLIYFSYDVKMKEKGDIPEGYSVSREKKERFSLILESASTNQTSMYLCASSSPQDLKAFFGQGTRLTVV.

This chain uses TRBV6-5 with TRBJ2-3; perhaps TRBD2 as D (5 bases). V was trimmed by 0 bases and J by 6 bases, leaving 16 bases between them. The CDR3 covers 16 residues. Germline loops: CDR1 MNHEY, CDR2 SVGAGI. As DNA, the CDR3 is TGTGCCAGCAGTTACTCTGGTCCAGCCCGGGGTGATACGCAGTATTTT. This gives the protein CASSYSGPARGDTQYF.

This clone was observed a few times. This chain uses TRBV4-3 with TRBJ1-1; TRBD1 agrees at 7 bases. Germline loops: CDR1 LGHNA, CDR2 YSLEER. This CDR3 is 16 amino acids long. Unmatched junction bases numbered 10, after V lost 0 bases and J lost 6 bases. CDR3 sequence (DNA): TGCGCCAGCAGCCAAGATACGGGCACAGGGGCGGCTGAAGCTTTCTTT. Protein sequence: CASSQDTGTGAAEAFF.

Only a few counts were recorded for this clone. The J gene is TRBJ2-5, the V gene TRBV29-1, with 9 bases matching TRBD1. Per germline, CDR1 SQVTM and CDR2 ANQGSEA. The CDR3 has 16 residues. V lost 4 bases, J lost 6 bases, and 15 bases stayed unmatched. CDR3 sequence reads: CSVGGDRDRVFQTQYF. The CDR3 DNA sequence: TGCAGCGTTGGTGGGGACCGGGACAGGGTATTCCAGACCCAGTACTTC.

The rearrangement uses TRBV5-1 and TRBJ2-7; perhaps TRBD2 as D (5 bases). The length of the CDR3 is 14 residues. The V and J ends lost 4 bases and 3 bases respectively, with 14 bases between them. Looked up from germline, CDR1 is SGHRS and CDR2 is YFSETQ. The CDR3 DNA reads as TGCGCCAGCAGCCCCACGGGGTGGAACTACGAGCAGTACTTC. Its translation: CASSPTGWNYEQYF.

The chain recombines TRBV19 with TRBJ2-5, with 12 bases lining up with TRBD2. Germline CDR1 LNHDA, CDR2 SQIVND (reference sequence). The CDR3 runs 14 residues. Trimming removed 10 bases from V and 0 bases from J; junction bases left unmatched: 3. DNA of the CDR3: TGTGCCACGAGACTAGCGGGGGACCAAGAGACCCAGTACTTC. Its translation is CATRLAGDQETQYF.

As to this clone: Mismatch with germline at one junction end may stem from a read error. The chain joins TRBV6-5 to TRBJ1-6, with 8 bases aligning to TRBD1. Germline values: CDR1 MNHEY, CDR2 SVGAGI. CDR3 size: 15 residues. CDR3 sequence: CASSFGTGGASPLNF. DNA for the CDR3: TGTGCCAGCAGTTTTGGGACAGGAGGCGCTTCACCCCTCAACTTT.

The genes are TRBV9 and TRBJ2-1; D unclear. This CDR3 is 11 amino acids long. Germline assignment: CDR1 SGDLS and CDR2 YYNGEE. V gave up 2 bases and J gave up 9 bases, with 6 bases separating them. The CDR3 coding sequence is TGTGCCAGCAGCGTCCACGGTGAGCAGTTCTTC. This codes for CASSVHGEQFF.

This rearrangement joins TRBV7-6 to TRBJ2-7; 11 nucleotides align to TRBD1. The CDR3 has 13 residues. V gave up 5 bases and J gave up 5 bases; unmatched junction bases: 2. Germline CDR1 and CDR2: SGHVS and FNYEAQ. The CDR3 sequence: CASSPGQGDEQYF. The CDR3 coding sequence is TGTGCCAGCAGCCCGGGACAGGGGGACGAGCAGTACTTC.

This chain uses TRBV7-2 with TRBJ2-3, with unresolved D. Germline V CDR1 and CDR2: SGHTA, FQGNSA. The CDR3 is 15 amino acids. V shed 4 bases and J shed 3 bases, with 14 bases lying between them. The CDR3 reads CASSSSKVATDTQYF. The DNA of the CDR3 is TGTGCCAGCAGCTCATCTAAGGTAGCTACAGATACGCAGTATTTT.

The chain couples TRBV5-4 to TRBJ2-7, with 7 bases fitting TRBD1. CDR1 SGHNT and CDR2 YYREEE come from the germline V gene (reference sequence). V lost 4 bases to trimming and J lost 4 bases; unmatched junction nucleotides: 2. The CDR3 spans 12 residues. For the CDR3, the DNA is TGTGCCAGCAGCCGGGACAGTTACGAGCAGTACTTC. Its protein is CASSRDSYEQYF.

V gene TRBV2 combines with J gene TRBJ2-5, with D possibly being TRBD2 (6 bases). The J call is in doubt because the DNA end fits TRBJ2-7 better. This CDR3 contains 13 residues. Looked up from germline, CDR1 is SNHLY and CDR2 is FYNNEI. In DNA form, the CDR3 reads TGTGCCAGCACGGTAGCGGATTCCTACGAGCAGTACTTC. Translated: CASTVADSYEQYF.

This clone was recorded only once. The chain has TRBV10-3 and TRBJ2-3, with TRBD2 as a possible D gene (5 bases). CDR1 and CDR2 from the germline V gene are ENHRY and SYGVKD. V dropped 2 bases and J dropped 9 bases, with 21 bases sitting between them. This CDR3 contains 16 residues. In DNA form, the CDR3 reads TGTGCCATCAGTGAGGTTAGCGCCGGGCTGGGTGAAACGCAGTATTTT. Amino acids: CAISEVSAGLGETQYF.

CDR3 region: CASSFRGTANEQYF. CDR3 nucleotides: TGTGCCAGCAGCTTTAGGGGGACCGCCAACGAGCAGTACTTC. The V call is TRBV7-8, the J call TRBJ2-7; the D gene is possibly TRBD1 (6 bases). This CDR3 spans 14 amino acids. Germline V gives CDR1 SGHVS, CDR2 FQNEAQ. Trimming removed 3 bases from V and 5 bases from J, with 14 bases in between.

The genes are TRBV2 and TRBJ1-1; tentatively, D is TRBD1 (5 bases). The CDR3 spans 14 residues. Per the germline V gene, CDR1 is SNHLY and CDR2 is FYNNEI. V lost 7 bases, J lost 5 bases, and 17 bases lay in between. Here the CDR3 reads CASIGPGRHTEAFF. The CDR3 DNA follows: TGTGCCAGCATTGGGCCAGGGAGGCATACTGAAGCTTTCTTT.

This clone was counted only a few times. The chain couples TRBV5-8 to TRBJ2-3; TRBD1 matches at 7 bases. Unmatched junction bases numbered 8, after V lost 4 bases and J lost 0 bases. CDR1 and CDR2 (germline): SGHTS, YDEGEE. The CDR3 has 16 amino acids. DNA of the CDR3: TGTGCCAGCAGCGATACGGGACAGCTCAGCACAGATACGCAGTATTTT. It encodes CASSDTGQLSTDTQYF.

About this clone itself: Other DNA sequences in the sample encode the same CDR3. The chain has TRBV6-5 and TRBJ2-2, with D perhaps matching TRBD1 (5 bases). There are 14 residues in the CDR3. The V gene's germline CDR1 is MNHEY and CDR2 SVGAGI. Trimming removed 2 bases from V and 4 bases from J, with 8 bases in between. The CDR3: CASSYDSGTGELFF. Written as DNA, the CDR3 is TGTGCCAGCAGTTACGACAGTGGCACCGGGGAGCTGTTTTTT.

Details on this clone: An end of the junction differs from the germline gene, which may be a read error. The V call is TRBV6-5, the J call TRBJ1-2, with TRBD1 identical over 9 bases. The V gene's germline CDR1 is MNHEY and CDR2 SVGAGI. The CDR3 consists of 13 residues. The CDR3 coding sequence is TGTGCCAGCAGGAGAACAGGGGGCTACGGCTACCCCTTC. This sequence encodes CASRRTGGYGYPF.

The chain uses TRBV29-1 and TRBJ2-5; TRBD2 matches 9 bases. V lost 6 bases and J lost 4; bases outside the gene matches: 6. The germline CDR1 and CDR2 sequences are SQVTM and ANQGSEA. CDR3 length: 13 amino acids. The CDR3 here is CSVGTSPRETQYF. The CDR3 DNA reads TGCAGCGTAGGGACTAGCCCTAGAGAGACCCAGTACTTC.

V gene TRBV7-6 combines with J gene TRBJ2-3; 9 bases are a match to TRBD2. The CDR3 consists of 16 residues. V shed 5 bases and J 5 bases; nucleotides not matched to a gene: 11. The germline gives CDR1 SGHVS, CDR2 FNYEAQ. The CDR3 reads CASSRVGGGEEDTQYF. The CDR3 nucleotides read TGTGCCAGCAGCCGGGTCGGCGGGGGGGAGGAAGATACGCAGTATTTT.

CDR3 in amino acids: CASSTDRSSYEQYF. CDR3 nucleotide sequence: TGCGCCAGCAGCACTGACAGGTCCTCCTACGAGCAGTACTTC. The chain combines TRBV10-1 with TRBJ2-7; D possibly corresponds to TRBD1 (6 bases). The CDR3 has 14 amino acids. CDR1 is WNHNN, CDR2 SYGVQD, per germline (reference sequence). Trimming pared 6 bases from V and 0 bases from J, leaving 12 bases between.

The rearrangement uses TRBV5-1 and TRBJ1-4; D is perhaps TRBD1 (6 bases). V was cut by 2 bases and J by 4 bases, with 18 bases left in between. Germline-derived CDR1 and CDR2 are SGHRS and YFSETQ. CDR3 length equals 17 residues. CDR3 sequence reads: CASSFPLEKGDNEKLFF. CDR3 nucleotide sequence: TGCGCCAGCAGCTTTCCCCTCGAGAAGGGGGATAATGAAAAACTGTTTTTT.

A few counts support this clone. The V gene is TRBV6-6, the J gene TRBJ1-4, with D possibly TRBD1 on 5 matching bases. CDR3 size: 13 residues. Between the trimmed V and J ends, which lost 5 bases and 7 bases, there was a span of 11 bases. The germline V gene encodes CDR1 MNHNY and CDR2 SVGAGI (reference sequence). DNA of the CDR3: TGTGCCAGCAGTCCTCGGGGGAGTGAAAAACTGTTTTTT. It codes for CASSPRGSEKLFF.

The rearrangement uses TRBV6-1 and TRBJ1-2, with D possibly being TRBD1 (5 bases). Germline V lookup: CDR1 MNHNS, CDR2 SASEGT. This CDR3 has 14 amino acids. V shed 0 bases and J shed 4 bases, with 9 bases lying between them. The CDR3 loop reads CASSEAAGGYGYTF. CDR3 nucleotides: TGTGCCAGCAGTGAAGCGGCGGGGGGCTATGGCTACACCTTC.

Of note for this clone: Its ends do not fully match the called genes, so a read error is possible. This chain links TRBV25-1 with TRBJ1-2; 7 bases agree with TRBD1. This CDR3 has 14 residues. Germline loops: CDR1 MGHDK, CDR2 SYGVNS. CDR3 sequence: CASSVRGQSYGYPF. The DNA for the CDR3 is TGTGCCAGCAGTGTCCGGGGACAGAGCTATGGCTACCCCTTC.

V gene TRBV19 combines with J gene TRBJ2-3, with TRBD2 matching 12 bases. Looked up from germline, CDR1 is LNHDA and CDR2 is SQIVND (reference sequence). The CDR3 is 17 amino acids. J lost 4 bases, V lost 1 base, and 6 bases had no gene match. The CDR3 DNA reads as TGTGCCAGTAGTATAGCAACTAGCGGGGGGATTGCAGATACGCAGTATTTT. Amino acid sequence: CASSIATSGGIADTQYF.

This rearrangement joins TRBV7-2 to TRBJ2-7, with 8 bases fitting TRBD1. Looked up from germline, CDR1 is SGHTA and CDR2 is FQGNSA. The CDR3 covers 14 residues. Trimming removed 5 bases from V and 0 bases from J; junction bases left unmatched: 3. CDR3: CASSRTGSSYEQYF. The CDR3 nucleotides read TGTGCCAGCAGCAGGACAGGGTCCTCCTACGAGCAGTACTTC.

This clone was detected only a few times. The chain recombines TRBV11-2 with TRBJ2-5; 12 nucleotides align to TRBD2. J was trimmed by 3 bases and V by 0 bases; bases with no gene match: 2. Germline V lookup: CDR1 SGHAT, CDR2 FQNNGV. The CDR3 has 16 amino acids. CDR3 bases: TGTGCCAGCAGCTTAGATGGACTAGCGGGGAAAGAGACCCAGTACTTC. It is translated as CASSLDGLAGKETQYF. Full variable domain (outside the CDR3, taken from reference TRBV11-2 and TRBJ2-5): EAGVAQSPRYKIIEKRQSVAFWCNPISGHATLYWYQQILGQGPKLLIQFQNNGVVDDSQLPKDRFSAERLKGVDSTLKIQPAKLEDSAVYLCASSLDGLAGKETQYFGPGTRLLVL.

The chain couples TRBV5-1 to TRBJ2-7, with no clear D. Germline lookup yields CDR1 SGHRS and CDR2 YFSETQ. The ends were cut back, 3 bases at V and 3 bases at J, with 16 bases in the middle. The CDR3 extends over 15 amino acids. The CDR3 nucleotides read TGCGCCAGCAGCTCCTATCCGTCCTCGGTCTACGAGCAGTACTTC. It codes for CASSSYPSSVYEQYF.